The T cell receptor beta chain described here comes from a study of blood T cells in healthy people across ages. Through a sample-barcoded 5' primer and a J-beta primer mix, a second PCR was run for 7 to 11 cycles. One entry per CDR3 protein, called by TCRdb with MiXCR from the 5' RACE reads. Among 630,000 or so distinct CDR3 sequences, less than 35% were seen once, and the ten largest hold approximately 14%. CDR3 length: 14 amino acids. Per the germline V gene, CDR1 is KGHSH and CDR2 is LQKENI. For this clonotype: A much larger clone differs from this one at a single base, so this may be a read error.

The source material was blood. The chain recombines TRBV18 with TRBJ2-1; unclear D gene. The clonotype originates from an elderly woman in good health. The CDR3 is CAGSPPASYNEQFF. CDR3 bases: TGTGCCGGCTCACCACCGGCCAGCTACAATGAGCAGTTCTTC.